The rows below give T cell receptor beta chains drawn from one sample of a study of cytomegalovirus exposure and HLA in healthy donors. Here immunoSEQ multiplex PCR was the method, and the copy in TCRdb shows in-frame clones only, minus some. The table shows roughly 120,000 clones, with roughly 86% occurring only once. Source material: PBMCs. These receptors came from a man aged 30 to 45 in good health and CMV-seronegative. The CDR3 runs from the conserved cysteine through the conserved F or W. Part of the rows lack a size; the others show once, few, many or a class for expanded clones.

CDR3 protein: CASGGGQGASSGANVLTF
J gene: TRBJ2-6
V gene: TRBV2
clone size: -
CDR3 length: 18

CDR3 protein: CAISPAVETNTEAFF
J gene: TRBJ1-1
V gene: TRBV10-3
clone size: -
CDR3 length: 15

CDR3 protein: CSVTDRIKETQYF
J gene: TRBJ2-5
V gene: TRBV29-1
clone size: -
CDR3 length: 13

CDR3 protein: CASSIDDSSYSPLHF
J gene: TRBJ1-6
V gene: TRBV19
clone size: -
CDR3 length: 15

CDR3 protein: CASSRLAGGYSSYNEQFF
J gene: TRBJ2-1
V gene: TRBV13
clone size: -
CDR3 length: 18

CDR3 protein: CASTEADGANYGYTF
J gene: TRBJ1-2
V gene: TRBV6-1
clone size: -
CDR3 length: 15

CDR3 protein: CASSIGQTSYEQYF
J gene: TRBJ2-7
V gene: TRBV6-5
clone size: -
CDR3 length: 14

CDR3 protein: CASSIGRWNTGELFF
J gene: TRBJ2-2
V gene: TRBV19
clone size: -
CDR3 length: 15

CDR3 protein: CASSDWDRGQDTQYF
J gene: TRBJ2-3
V gene: TRBV2
clone size: -
CDR3 length: 15

CDR3 protein: CASSFNPSGLNTGELFF
J gene: TRBJ2-2
V gene: TRBV5-1
clone size: once
CDR3 length: 17

CDR3 protein: CASSQDPQGGNTEAFF
J gene: TRBJ1-1
V gene: TRBV4-3
clone size: -
CDR3 length: 16

CDR3 protein: CASSVHGDSNEKLFF
J gene: TRBJ1-4
V gene: TRBV9
clone size: -
CDR3 length: 15

CDR3 protein: CASSLLGAISSGYTF
J gene: TRBJ1-2
V gene: TRBV5-4
clone size: -
CDR3 length: 15

CDR3 protein: CASSPTGNGYTF
J gene: TRBJ1-2
V gene: TRBV7-9
clone size: -
CDR3 length: 12

CDR3 protein: CASSSRQHRSGTQYF
J gene: TRBJ2-3
V gene: TRBV7-9
clone size: -
CDR3 length: 15

CDR3 protein: CASSDGGTRGGRETQYF
J gene: TRBJ2-5
V gene: TRBV2
clone size: -
CDR3 length: 17

CDR3 protein: CASSQGSSGANVLTF
J gene: TRBJ2-6
V gene: TRBV4-3
clone size: few
CDR3 length: 15

CDR3 protein: CASSFPQETQYF
J gene: TRBJ2-5
V gene: TRBV5-1
clone size: -
CDR3 length: 12

CDR3 protein: CASSWWALRDNEQFF
J gene: TRBJ2-1
V gene: TRBV11-2
clone size: -
CDR3 length: 15

CDR3 protein: CASSLFGGGTEAFF
J gene: TRBJ1-1
V gene: TRBV7-6
clone size: -
CDR3 length: 14